A selection of T cell receptor beta chains follows, all from one sample in a study of blood T cells in healthy people across ages. TCRdb ran MiXCR on the 5' RACE reads and lists one entry per CDR3 protein. The data contain over a million distinct CDR3 sequences, approximately 59% of them singletons. Sequencing input: blood. Receptors were obtained from a man aged 18 to 29 in good health. CDR3s include the opening cysteine and the closing phenylalanine or tryptophan. The order of the fields is J gene, V gene, D gene, CDR3 protein. A D gene is named only where the DNA matches it firmly.

J: TRBJ1-2; V: TRBV9; D: .; CDR3: CASSVATTGGYTF
J: TRBJ2-1; V: TRBV20-1; D: .; CDR3: CSASGGGGGPNEQFF
J: TRBJ1-2; V: TRBV2; D: TRBD1; CDR3: CASRVDRGPYGYTF
J: TRBJ2-3; V: TRBV10-3; D: .; CDR3: CAITASGGHTDTQYF
J: TRBJ2-7; V: TRBV18; D: .; CDR3: CASSPSTSYEQYF
J: TRBJ2-1; V: TRBV29-1; D: .; CDR3: CSVEVNEQFF
J: TRBJ2-3; V: TRBV6-2/TRBV6-3; D: .; CDR3: CASRTFYTDTQYF
J: TRBJ2-3; V: TRBV18; D: TRBD2; CDR3: CASSPLSGSQTDTQYF
J: TRBJ1-6; V: TRBV6-6; D: .; CDR3: CASSTTVFSPLHF
J: TRBJ2-4; V: TRBV6-6; D: .; CDR3: CASSYEGFAKNIQYF
J: TRBJ1-6; V: TRBV28; D: .; CDR3: CASSTPQVNSPLHF
J: TRBJ1-1; V: TRBV12-3/TRBV12-4; D: .; CDR3: CANSSGRLVSTEAFF
J: TRBJ2-7; V: TRBV6-5; D: .; CDR3: CASKRDAGLLSYEQYF
J: TRBJ2-7; V: TRBV12-3/TRBV12-4; D: .; CDR3: CASSQVEGAIYEQYF
J: .; V: TRBV2; D: TRBD2; CDR3: CASSTSSGRKYEQYF
J: TRBJ2-7; V: TRBV2; D: TRBD2; CDR3: CVSSEALGLAGSREQYF
J: TRBJ1-2; V: TRBV24-1; D: .; CDR3: CATSDPERNHGYTF
J: TRBJ2-7; V: TRBV29-1; D: .; CDR3: CSVEDPLDSYEQYF
J: TRBJ1-2; V: TRBV29-1; D: .; CDR3: CSVYTGAGNYGYTF
J: TRBJ1-1; V: TRBV9; D: TRBD1; CDR3: CASSVPQGEAFF
J: TRBJ2-1; V: TRBV27; D: .; CDR3: CASSFNRMEQFF
J: TRBJ1-2; V: TRBV11-2; D: .; CDR3: CASSPQTGRAPGYTF
J: TRBJ1-1; V: TRBV12-3/TRBV12-4; D: .; CDR3: CASSPGQSEAFF
J: TRBJ2-2; V: TRBV5-5; D: .; CDR3: CASSWLRETTGELFF
J: TRBJ1-1; V: TRBV29-1; D: .; CDR3: CSVPRSGLNTEAFF
J: TRBJ2-1; V: TRBV3-1; D: .; CDR3: CASSQIEGEQFF
J: TRBJ2-1; V: TRBV20-1; D: .; CDR3: CSASSGRNEQFF
J: TRBJ2-3; V: TRBV28; D: .; CDR3: CASSLIRVVSDTQYF
J: TRBJ2-1; V: TRBV10-2; D: .; CDR3: CASKEASYNEQFF
J: TRBJ2-5; V: TRBV12-3/TRBV12-4; D: .; CDR3: CASSLGAEAVSLNNEQYF
J: TRBJ2-5; V: TRBV4-3; D: .; CDR3: CASSQDPAGDNQPQHFGDGTQYF
J: TRBJ2-5; V: TRBV27; D: .; CDR3: CASRITGAVGETQYF
J: TRBJ2-1; V: TRBV29-1; D: .; CDR3: CSVVVGNHNEQFF
J: TRBJ1-5; V: TRBV12-3/TRBV12-4; D: .; CDR3: CASNPGRGYNQPQHF
J: TRBJ2-1; V: TRBV29-1; D: TRBD1; CDR3: CSVAGQGGNEQFF
J: TRBJ1-5; V: TRBV28; D: .; CDR3: CASSSPFSRIRQPQHF
J: TRBJ2-7; V: TRBV5-1; D: TRBD1; CDR3: CASSSVTGGRDEQYF
J: TRBJ2-5; V: TRBV10-3; D: .; CDR3: CAIRVQETQYF
J: TRBJ2-3; V: TRBV7-2; D: TRBD2; CDR3: CASSPGLAGGDTQYF
J: TRBJ2-1; V: TRBV20-1; D: .; CDR3: CSADTESYNEQFF
J: TRBJ2-7; V: TRBV4-2; D: .; CDR3: CASSQGAREKNEQYF
J: TRBJ2-2; V: TRBV12-3/TRBV12-4; D: .; CDR3: CASTRGGYTGELFF
J: TRBJ1-6; V: TRBV10-3; D: .; CDR3: CAISGGKSPLHF